One sample yielded the 15 T cell receptor beta chains listed below, sequenced in a study of blood T cell repertoires in COVID-19. Profiling relied on immunoSEQ multiplex PCR, and the TCRdb table lists in-frame clones only, not all of them. Of about 240,000 clones detected, roughly four fifths appear once; the ten largest clones hold 3.5% to 4%. Sequenced material: PBMCs or T cells enriched from blood (not recorded which). The receptors were sampled from a woman in her thirties or forties who had been exposed to COVID-19.

This chain connects TRBV21-1 to TRBJ2-3; the D call TRBD1 from the table was never checked on the DNA. TRBV21-1 is assigned pseudogene status. The length of the CDR3 is 16 residues. The CDR3 DNA reads as TGTGCCAGCTCAGGGAGGGACAGGGGGTCCTCAGATACGCAGTATTTT. It codes for CASSGRDRGSSDTQYF.

The chain uses TRBV13 and TRBJ1-3; D not certain. The CDR3 contains 15 residues. Germline V gives CDR1 PRHDT, CDR2 FYEKMQ (reference sequence). The V end was cut by 0 bases, the J end by 5 bases, with 11 bases between. The CDR3 protein is CASSLGRRLRNTIYF. The CDR3 nucleotides read TGTGCCAGCAGCTTAGGTAGACGACTTCGAAACACCATATATTTT.

This clone was recorded a few times. The chain joins TRBV2 to TRBJ1-1; TRBD1 agrees at 10 bases. The junction had 5 bases not matched to a gene; V was cut back by 6 bases and J by 4 bases. CDR3 size: 14 residues. Germline V gives CDR1 SNHLY, CDR2 FYNNEI. CDR3 protein: CASRGQGLGTEAFF. CDR3 sequence (DNA): TGTGCCAGCAGGGGACAGGGGCTGGGCACTGAAGCTTTCTTT.

The chain has TRBV4-2 and TRBJ2-2; D unclear. This CDR3 spans 14 amino acids. V lost 0 bases to trimming and J lost 8 bases, with 10 bases between them. The germline CDR1 and CDR2 sequences are LGHNA and YNFKEQ. The chain's CDR3 is CASSQDRARGELFF. CDR3 in DNA: TGTGCCAGCAGCCAAGACCGTGCGCGGGGGGAGCTGTTTTTT.

V usage is TRBV5-6 and J usage is TRBJ2-7, with 9 bases identical to TRBD1. The CDR3 sequence is 16 residues long. Germline CDR1 reads SGHDT; CDR2 reads YYEEEE. Unmatched junction bases numbered 11, after V lost 2 bases and J lost 5 bases. In nucleotides, the CDR3 is TGTGCCAGCAGCTTCAATTCTGGGACAGGGACGCACGAGCAGTACTTC. The encoded protein is CASSFNSGTGTHEQYF. Combining the CDR3 with reference TRBV5-6 and TRBJ2-7 gives the whole variable domain DAGVTQSPTHLIKTRGQQVTLRCSPKSGHDTVSWYQQALGQGPQFIFQYYEEEERQRGNFPDRFSGHQFPNYSSELNVNALLLGDSALYLCASSFNSGTGTHEQYFGPGTRLTVT.

The J gene is TRBJ2-1, the V gene TRBV9; D possibly corresponds to TRBD2 (6 bases). Trimming took off 0 bases at V and 9 bases at J, with 16 bases between the two ends. Germline V gene lookup returns CDR1 SGDLS and CDR2 YYNGEE. This CDR3 has 15 residues. The CDR3 protein is CASSVDLSGSGEQFF. The DNA of the CDR3 is TGTGCCAGCAGCGTAGATTTATCCGGTAGCGGTGAGCAGTTCTTC. Filled out from reference TRBV9 and TRBJ2-1, the complete variable domain reads DSGVTQTPKHLITATGQRVTLRCSPRSGDLSVYWYQQSLDQGLQFLIQYYNGEERAKGNILERFSAQQFPDLHSELNLSSLELGDSALYFCASSVDLSGSGEQFFGPGTRLTVL.

The V call is TRBV11-2, the J call TRBJ2-7, with D hard to call. CDR1 and CDR2 (germline): SGHAT, FQNNGV. The germline V and J ends were trimmed by 0 bases and 0 bases, with 9 bases remaining between them. CDR3 length: 15 residues. This CDR3 reads CASSLDRSFSYEQYF. The CDR3 DNA is TGTGCCAGCAGCTTAGATAGGAGTTTCTCCTACGAGCAGTACTTC.

This clone was recorded a few times. This chain connects TRBV5-1 to TRBJ2-1, with 8 bases matching TRBD2. V trimming: 3 bases; J trimming: 0 bases; junction bases outside the gene matches: 5. Germline lookup yields CDR1 SGHRS and CDR2 YFSETQ. The CDR3 contains 16 residues. CDR3 amino acids: CASSWERGPSYNEQFF. The CDR3, as DNA: TGCGCCAGCAGCTGGGAGCGGGGGCCCTCCTACAATGAGCAGTTCTTC. Variable domain in full (rest from reference TRBV5-1 and TRBJ2-1): KAGVTQTPRYLIKTRGQQVTLSCSPISGHRSVSWYQQTPGQGLQFLFEYFSETQRNKGNFPGRFSGRQFSNSRSEMNVSTLELGDSALYLCASSWERGPSYNEQFFGPGTRLTVL.

This clone was detected only a few times. The chain recombines TRBV19 with TRBJ1-4; D perhaps matches TRBD1 (6 bases). V shed 5 bases and J shed 0 bases, with 10 bases lying between them. The CDR3 covers 15 residues. Germline CDR1 reads LNHDA; CDR2 reads SQIVND (reference sequence). CDR3 nucleotide sequence: TGTGCCAGTAGTGGGACACCTGCAACTAATGAAAAACTGTTTTTT. It translates to CASSGTPATNEKLFF.

The chain recombines TRBV5-1 with TRBJ1-1; TRBD1 might be the D (6 bases). CDR3 length: 15 residues. Per germline, CDR1 SGHRS and CDR2 YFSETQ. The V gene lost 1 base and the J gene lost 1 base, with 11 bases spanning the gap. CDR3 amino acids: CASSLLTGANTEAFF. Here the CDR3 DNA reads TGCGCCAGCAGCTTGTTGACAGGAGCGAACACTGAAGCTTTCTTT.

The J gene is TRBJ1-2, the V gene TRBV3-1 (or the pseudogene TRBV3-2), with TRBD1 matching 8 bases. The CDR3 is made up of 19 amino acids. Germline assignment: CDR1 LGHDT and CDR2 YNNKEL (reference sequence). With 1 base clipped from V and 1 base from J, the junction kept 14 bases outside the gene matches. The CDR3 sequence is CASSQVRGRGRGGNYGYTF. The CDR3 DNA follows: TGTGCCAGCAGCCAAGTTAGAGGCAGGGGGCGAGGTGGTAACTATGGCTACACCTTC.

CDR3 DNA sequence: TGTGCCAGCAGCCAAGATTTACTATTGCGGGGTGAGCAGTTCTTC. Its protein is CASSQDLLLRGEQFF. The genes are TRBV4-2 and TRBJ2-1; weak D call: TRBD2 (6 bases). The CDR3 runs 15 residues. V lost 0 bases, J lost 9 bases, and 15 bases lay in between. Germline CDR1 is LGHNA and CDR2 is YNFKEQ.

V and J are TRBV19 and TRBJ1-1; D is possibly TRBD1 (6 bases). The V end was cut by 2 bases, the J end by 4 bases, with 23 bases between. Germline-derived CDR1 and CDR2 are LNHDA and SQIVND (reference sequence). The CDR3 contains 18 residues. In nucleotides, the CDR3 is TGTGCCAGTAGTATACGCGGGCGGACCCCCAGGGGCAGCACTGAAGCTTTCTTT. Its protein product is CASSIRGRTPRGSTEAFF.

The sample holds a few counts of this clone. The chain has TRBV7-9 and TRBJ1-1; TRBD1 aligns across 8 bases. Germline V gene sequence: CDR1 SEHNR, CDR2 FQNEAQ (reference sequence). This CDR3 has 14 residues. V dropped 3 bases and J dropped 1; count of bases not matched to a gene: 1. CDR3 in amino acids: CASSLGTGNTEAFF. CDR3 nucleotide sequence: TGTGCCAGCAGCTTGGGGACAGGGAACACTGAAGCTTTCTTT.

Here the CDR3 reads CASSLTGGVYNEQFF. In DNA, the CDR3 is TGTGCCAGCAGCTTAACGGGGGGAGTCTACAATGAGCAGTTCTTC. This chain connects TRBV7-3 to TRBJ2-1; the D gene is possibly TRBD2 (6 bases). Trimming removed 0 bases at V and 3 bases at J, with 9 bases between. This CDR3 has 15 residues. Germline CDR1 and CDR2: SGHTA and FQGTGA. Variable domain in full (rest from reference TRBV7-3 and TRBJ2-1): GAGVSQTPSNKVTEKGKYVELRCDPISGHTALYWYRQSLGQGPEFLIYFQGTGAADDSGLPNDRFFAVRPEGSVSTLKIQRTERGDSAVYLCASSLTGGVYNEQFFGPGTRLTVL.